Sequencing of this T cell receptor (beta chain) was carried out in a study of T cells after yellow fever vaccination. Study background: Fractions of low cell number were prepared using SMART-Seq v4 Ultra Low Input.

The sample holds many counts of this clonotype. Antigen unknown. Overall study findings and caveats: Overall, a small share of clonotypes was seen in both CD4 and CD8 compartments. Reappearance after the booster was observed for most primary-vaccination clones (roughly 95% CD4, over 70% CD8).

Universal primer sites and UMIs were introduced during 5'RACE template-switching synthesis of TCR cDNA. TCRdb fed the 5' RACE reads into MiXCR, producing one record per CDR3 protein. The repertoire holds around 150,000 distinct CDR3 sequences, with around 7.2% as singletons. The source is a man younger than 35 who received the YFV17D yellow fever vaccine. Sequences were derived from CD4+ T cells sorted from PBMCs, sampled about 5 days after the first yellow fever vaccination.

CDR3 residues: CASSSEDYNTQYF. As DNA, the CDR3 is TGTGCCAGCAGCTCCGAAGACTACAATACGCAGTATTTT. V and J are TRBV7-9 and TRBJ2-3, with D perhaps matching TRBD2 (5 bases). The CDR3 sequence is 13 residues long. Germline assignment: CDR1 SEHNR and CDR2 FQNEAQ (reference sequence). V shed 4 bases and J shed 7 bases, with 12 bases lying between them.